Sequencing of this TCR beta chain was carried out in a study of blood T cells in healthy people across ages. The sample holds a few counts of this clonotype. Its specificity is unknown. There are 18 residues in the CDR3. The V and J ends lost 3 bases and 12 bases respectively, with 32 bases between them. The germline V gene encodes CDR1 MDHEN and CDR2 SYDVKM. Primed by a sample-barcoded 5' primer and a J-beta primer mix, a second PCR proceeded for about 6 to 11 cycles. Using its own MiXCR run on the 5' RACE reads, TCRdb lists one record per CDR3 protein. The sample yields about 720,000 distinct CDR3 sequences, roughly 25% seen once. Study observations and caveats: Not knowing donor CMV status may have confounded expanded clonotype changes.

This sample also appeared in a second study, on T cells of mothers and their children. That publication notes: cDNA was made from all extracted RNA, around 1.5 ug per 15 ul. Related pairs of mothers and children showed slightly higher, non-significant overlap versus unrelated pairs.

The TCR originated in a boy between 10 and 17 years old in good health. The chain has TRBV28 and TRBJ1-1; perhaps TRBD1 as D (5 bases). What was sequenced was blood. CDR3 amino acids: CASSLLLSFGDPQGQPFF. CDR3 in DNA: TGTGCCAGCAGTTTGTTGTTGTCGTTCGGCGATCCGCAGGGCCAACCTTTCTTT.